This T cell receptor beta chain was retrieved from a study of blood T cells in healthy people across ages. General observations from the study: Without sorted subsets, naive and antigen-experienced compartments could not be conclusively compared.

In regard to this clonotype: Its antigen remains unknown.

CDR1 and CDR2 from the germline V gene are SGHTA and FQGNSA. This CDR3 spans 14 amino acids. The V and J ends lost 5 bases and 13 bases, in that order; junction bases with no gene match: 9. The use of a sample-barcoded 5' primer and a J-beta primer mix characterized a second PCR of about 7 to 12 cycles. Every cDNA was tagged by a template-switch adaptor with 12 random nucleotides. TCRdb analysed the 5' RACE reads with MiXCR anew, one entry per CDR3 protein. The profile shows about 770,000 distinct CDR3 sequences, 40% to 50% of them singletons. Sequenced input: blood. The V and J genes are TRBV7-2 and TRBJ2-5; 14 bases match TRBD2. The receptor was derived from a man aged 60 to 69 in good health. The CDR3 region has the DNA TGTGCCAGCAGCCAGGGGACTAGCGGGGGCCCAGGGTACTTC. This translates into CASSQGTSGGPGYF.